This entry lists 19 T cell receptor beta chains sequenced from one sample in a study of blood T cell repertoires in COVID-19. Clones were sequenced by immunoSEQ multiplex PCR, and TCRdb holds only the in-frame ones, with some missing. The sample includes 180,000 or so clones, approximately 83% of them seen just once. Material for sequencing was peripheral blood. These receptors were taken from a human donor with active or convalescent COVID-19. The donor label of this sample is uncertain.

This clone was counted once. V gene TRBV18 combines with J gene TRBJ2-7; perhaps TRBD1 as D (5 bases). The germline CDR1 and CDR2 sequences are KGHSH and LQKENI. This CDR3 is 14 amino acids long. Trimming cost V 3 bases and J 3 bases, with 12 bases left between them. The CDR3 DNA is TGTGCCAGCTCACCCAGGGATCTACTCTACGAGCAGTACTTC. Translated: CASSPRDLLYEQYF.

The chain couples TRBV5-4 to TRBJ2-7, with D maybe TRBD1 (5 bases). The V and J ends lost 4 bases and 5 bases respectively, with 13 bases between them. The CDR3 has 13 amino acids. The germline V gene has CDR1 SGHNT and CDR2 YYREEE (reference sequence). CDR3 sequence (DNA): TGTGCCAGCAGCCCGGCAGGGAACCACGAGCAGTACTTC. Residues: CASSPAGNHEQYF.

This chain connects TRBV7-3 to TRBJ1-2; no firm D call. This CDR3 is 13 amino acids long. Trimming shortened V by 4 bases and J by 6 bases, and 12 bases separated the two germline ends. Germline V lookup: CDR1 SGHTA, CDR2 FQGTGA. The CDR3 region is CASSSSEEDGYTF. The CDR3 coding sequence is TGTGCCAGCAGCTCGTCGGAGGAGGATGGCTACACCTTC. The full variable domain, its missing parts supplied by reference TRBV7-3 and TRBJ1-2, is GAGVSQTPSNKVTEKGKYVELRCDPISGHTALYWYRQSLGQGPEFLIYFQGTGAADDSGLPNDRFFAVRPEGSVSTLKIQRTERGDSAVYLCASSSSEEDGYTFGSGTRLTVV.

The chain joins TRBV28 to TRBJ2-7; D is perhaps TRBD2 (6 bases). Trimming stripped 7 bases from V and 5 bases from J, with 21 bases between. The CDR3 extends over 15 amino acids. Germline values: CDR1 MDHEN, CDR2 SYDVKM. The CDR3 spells CASKSTGTFAHEQYF. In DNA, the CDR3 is TGTGCCAGCAAGAGTACCGGGACTTTCGCCCACGAGCAGTACTTC.

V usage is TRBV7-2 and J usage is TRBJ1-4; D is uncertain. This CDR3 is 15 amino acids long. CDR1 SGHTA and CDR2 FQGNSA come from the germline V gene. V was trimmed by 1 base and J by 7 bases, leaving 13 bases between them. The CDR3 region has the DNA TGTGCCAGCAGCTTAGAGGGTCGAGGAGGTGAAAAACTGTTTTTT. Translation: CASSLEGRGGEKLFF.

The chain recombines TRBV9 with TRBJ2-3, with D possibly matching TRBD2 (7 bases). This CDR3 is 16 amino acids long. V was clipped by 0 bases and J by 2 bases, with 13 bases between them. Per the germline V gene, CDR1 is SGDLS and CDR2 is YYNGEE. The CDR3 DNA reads TGTGCCAGCAGCGTAGGTGGGGGGGCCTTCACAGATACGCAGTATTTT. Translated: CASSVGGGAFTDTQYF.

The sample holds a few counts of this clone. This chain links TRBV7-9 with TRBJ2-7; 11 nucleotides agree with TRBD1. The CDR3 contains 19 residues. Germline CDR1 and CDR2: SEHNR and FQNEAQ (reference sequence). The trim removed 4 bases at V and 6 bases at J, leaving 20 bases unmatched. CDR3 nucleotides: TGTGCCAGCAGCTCCTCACGGACAGGGGGCGGTTGGCGGGAGGCCGAGCAGTACTTC. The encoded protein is CASSSSRTGGGWREAEQYF.

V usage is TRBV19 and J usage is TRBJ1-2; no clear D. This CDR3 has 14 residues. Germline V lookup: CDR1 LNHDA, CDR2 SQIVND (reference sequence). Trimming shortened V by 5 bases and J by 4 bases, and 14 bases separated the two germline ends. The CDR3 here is CASSPMEEAYGYTF. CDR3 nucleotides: TGTGCCAGTAGTCCGATGGAGGAGGCCTATGGCTACACCTTC.

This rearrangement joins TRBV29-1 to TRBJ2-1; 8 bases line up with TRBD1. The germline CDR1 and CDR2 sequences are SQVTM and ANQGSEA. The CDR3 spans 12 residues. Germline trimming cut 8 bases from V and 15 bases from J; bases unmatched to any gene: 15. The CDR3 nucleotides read TGCAGCTTCCGGGACAGGCTAAATAAGGGGTTCTTC. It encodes CSFRDRLNKGFF.

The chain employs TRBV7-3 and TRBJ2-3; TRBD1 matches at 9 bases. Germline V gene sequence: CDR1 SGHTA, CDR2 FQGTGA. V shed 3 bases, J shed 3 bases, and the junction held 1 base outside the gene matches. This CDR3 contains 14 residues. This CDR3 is CASSFDRGTDTQYF. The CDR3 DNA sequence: TGTGCCAGCAGCTTTGACAGGGGGACAGATACGCAGTATTTT.

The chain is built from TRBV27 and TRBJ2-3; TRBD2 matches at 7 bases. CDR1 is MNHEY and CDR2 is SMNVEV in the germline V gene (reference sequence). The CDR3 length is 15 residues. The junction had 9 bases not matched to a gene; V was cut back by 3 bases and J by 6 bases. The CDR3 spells CASSFGAGAPDTQYF. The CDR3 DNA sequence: TGTGCCAGCAGTTTTGGGGCGGGAGCCCCCGATACGCAGTATTTT.

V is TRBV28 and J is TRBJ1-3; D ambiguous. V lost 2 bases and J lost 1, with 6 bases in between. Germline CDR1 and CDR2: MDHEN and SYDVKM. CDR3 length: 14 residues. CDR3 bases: TGTGCCAGCAGTTTAGGAGGGTCTGGAAACACCATATATTTT. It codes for CASSLGGSGNTIYF.

The CDR3 DNA follows: TGTGCCAGCAGCCTTCTATTGGGGGAGGTTGGTGAAAAACTGTTTTTT. It is translated as CASSLLLGEVGEKLFF. This chain joins TRBV7-9 and TRBJ1-4, with a tentative D call TRBD1 (5 bases). Trimming cost V 5 bases and J 7 bases, with 20 bases left between them. This CDR3 contains 16 residues. Looked up from germline, CDR1 is SEHNR and CDR2 is FQNEAQ (reference sequence).

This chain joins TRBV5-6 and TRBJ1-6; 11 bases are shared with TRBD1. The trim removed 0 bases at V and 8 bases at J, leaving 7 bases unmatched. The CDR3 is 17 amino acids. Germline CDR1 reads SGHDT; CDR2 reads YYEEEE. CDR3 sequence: CASSLAFGQGADSPLHF. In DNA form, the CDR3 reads TGTGCCAGCAGCTTGGCTTTTGGACAGGGGGCAGATTCACCCCTCCACTTT.

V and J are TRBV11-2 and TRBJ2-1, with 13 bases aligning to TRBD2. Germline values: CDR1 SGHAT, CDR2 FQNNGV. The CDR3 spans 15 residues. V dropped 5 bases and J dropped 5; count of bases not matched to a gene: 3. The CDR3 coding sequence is TGTGCCAGCAGCCCCGGGACTAGCGGGAACAATGAGCAGTTCTTC. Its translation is CASSPGTSGNNEQFF.

The CDR3, as DNA: TGTGCCAGCAGGGGAAGCGGGAGCTCCTACGAGCAGTACTTC. Amino acids: CASRGSGSSYEQYF. This chain uses TRBV28 with TRBJ2-7; TRBD2 agrees at 8 bases. V gave up 6 bases and J gave up 0 bases; unmatched junction bases: 4. The CDR3 length is 14 residues. Germline CDR1 and CDR2: MDHEN and SYDVKM.

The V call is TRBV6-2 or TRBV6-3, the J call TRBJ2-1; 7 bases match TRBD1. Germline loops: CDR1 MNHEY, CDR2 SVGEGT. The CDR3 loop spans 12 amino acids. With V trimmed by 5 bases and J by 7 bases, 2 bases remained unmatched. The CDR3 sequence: CASSDRVNEQFF. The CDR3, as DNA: TGTGCCAGCAGTGACAGGGTAAATGAGCAGTTCTTC.

The CDR3 bases are TGCGCCAGCAGCCAAGATCTTATAACAGGGGGCCTTTCACCCCTCCACTTT. Residues: CASSQDLITGGLSPLHF. The chain links TRBV4-1 to TRBJ1-6; 9 positions match TRBD1. CDR1 and CDR2 from the germline V gene are MGHRA and YSYEKL. The CDR3 has 17 amino acids. The ends lost 0 bases at V and 9 bases at J; junction bases unmatched: 9.

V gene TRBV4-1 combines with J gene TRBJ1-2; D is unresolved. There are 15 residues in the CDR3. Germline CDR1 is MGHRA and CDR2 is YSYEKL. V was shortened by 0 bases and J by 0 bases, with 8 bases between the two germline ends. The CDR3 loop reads CASSQEATTNYGYTF. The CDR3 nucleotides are TGCGCCAGCAGCCAAGAAGCCACCACTAACTATGGCTACACCTTC.